This is a list of T cell receptor beta chains from one sample in a study of T cell responses to AZD1222 COVID-19 vaccine. The data were produced by immunoSEQ multiplex PCR, yet TCRdb's version contains in-frame clones alone and is incomplete. The data show 100,000 to 150,000 clones, roughly 90% seen once. The sequencing used peripheral blood, collected on day 0 of AZD1222 vaccination. The receptors were sampled from an adult in good health. Each CDR3 is given with its conserved first and last residue. The D gene is left open where the match is weak. Only part of the rows carry a size: once, few, many, or a class if the clone is expanded.

NA,NA,TRBJ1-5,TRBV6-2/TRBV6-3,TGTGCCAGCAGTTACAACAGCGCGAATCAGCCCCAGCATTTT,CASSYNSANQPQHF
NA,once,TRBJ2-3,TRBV6-2/TRBV6-3,TGTGCCAGCAGTGGCGGGCTACCCACAGATACGCAGTATTTT,CASSGGLPTDTQYF
NA,NA,TRBJ1-4,TRBV3-1/TRBV3-2,TGTGCCAGCAGCCAAGGTTCCAGGGGTGGGGAAAAACTGTTTTTT,CASSQGSRGGEKLFF
NA,NA,TRBJ2-2,TRBV27,TGTGCCAGCAGCTGGAACACCGGGGAGCTGTTTTTT,CASSWNTGELFF
NA,once,TRBJ2-4,TRBV7-9,TGTGCCAGCAGCTTAGAACAGGGTATCGTCCCCAAAAACATTCAGTACTTC,CASSLEQGIVPKNIQYF
TRBD1,NA,TRBJ1-1,TRBV30,TGTGCCTGGCTACCAGCAGGGGGGCCCACTGAAGCTTTCTTT,CAWLPAGGPTEAFF
TRBD1,NA,TRBJ1-6,TRBV4-1,TGCGCCAGCAGCTTAGGGGGACAGGGATATTCACCCCTCCACTTT,CASSLGGQGYSPLHF
NA,NA,TRBJ1-4,TRBV5-5,TGTGCCAGCAGCTTCAGACAGTCTAATGAAAAACTGTTTTTT,CASSFRQSNEKLFF
TRBD2,NA,TRBJ2-1,TRBV11-3,TGTGCCAGCAGCAAGCGGGGGAGGGGTGAGCAGTTCTTC,CASSKRGRGEQFF
NA,once,TRBJ1-1,TRBV19,TGTGCCAGTAGTTTGGACCAGGGGAACACTGAAGCTTTCTTT,CASSLDQGNTEAFF
TRBD1,NA,TRBJ1-4,TRBV29-1,TGCAGCGTCCCAGGGGGCCCAACTAATGAAAAACTGTTTTTT,CSVPGGPTNEKLFF
TRBD2,NA,TRBJ2-1,TRBV5-5,TGTGCCAGCAGCTCTCACATAGCGGGGGGGCAGAATGAGCAGTTCTTC,CASSSHIAGGQNEQFF
TRBD1,NA,TRBJ2-3,TRBV4-1,TGCGCCAGCAGCCAAGATAGGGAAGGGGGCACCCGCACAGATACGCAGTATTTT,CASSQDREGGTRTDTQYF
NA,NA,TRBJ2-7,TRBV10-3,TGTGCCATCAGTAGGGACGCCTCCTACGAGCAGTACTTC,CAISRDASYEQYF
TRBD1,few,TRBJ1-5,TRBV7-9,TGTGCCAGCAGCTCTACGACAGGGTATCAGCCCCAGCATTTT,CASSSTTGYQPQHF
NA,NA,TRBJ1-2,TRBV7-3,TGTGCCAGCAGCTTAAATCCCGCGGCAGGCTATGGCTACACCTTC,CASSLNPAAGYGYTF
TRBD1,NA,TRBJ2-2,TRBV7-7,TGTGCTAGCAGCCCCTCCGCAGGGGGTAGGGGCACCGGGGAGCTGTTTTTT,CASSPSAGGRGTGELFF
NA,NA,TRBJ2-1,TRBV5-1,TGCGCCAGCCGAGGGTCTAGCTACAATGAGCAGTTCTTC,CASRGSSYNEQFF
TRBD1,NA,TRBJ2-7,TRBV6-5,TGTGCCAGCAGAACAGGGGGAAGCCCCTACGAGCAGTACTTC,CASRTGGSPYEQYF
TRBD1,NA,TRBJ1-1,TRBV9,TGTGCCAGCAGCGTAGGTGGGACAGGGTCGAACACTGAAGCTTTCTTT,CASSVGGTGSNTEAFF
TRBD1,few,TRBJ1-2,TRBV7-9,TGTGCCAGCAGCGCCTTGACAGGGGGTTATGGCTACACCTTC,CASSALTGGYGYTF
NA,NA,TRBJ2-3,TRBV6-6,TGTGCCAGCAGTTATTCAGATACGCAGTATTTT,CASSYSDTQYF
NA,once,TRBJ2-3,TRBV7-7,TGTGCCAGCAGCTTATATGGTCAGCCCCAAAAGAGTAAGTATTTT,CASSLYGQPQKSKYF
NA,NA,TRBJ2-7,TRBV10-3,TGTGCCATCAGTGATCCTGACGCCGTCCGCGAGCAGTACTTC,CAISDPDAVREQYF
NA,NA,TRBJ1-1,TRBV12-5,TGTGCTAGTGGCCCCGGGCGTCCCCTGAACACTGAAGCTTTCTTT,CASGPGRPLNTEAFF
NA,once,TRBJ1-6,TRBV7-3,TGTGCCAGCAGCTTAGAGGCCGGTAGGGGGAATTCACCCCTCCACTTT,CASSLEAGRGNSPLHF
TRBD1,NA,TRBJ2-1,TRBV9,TGTGCCAGCAACAGGGGCTCCTACAATGAGCAGTTCTTC,CASNRGSYNEQFF
NA,NA,TRBJ1-4,TRBV13,TGTGCCAGCAGCTCTCAGGCGCGTAATGAAAAACTGTTTTTT,CASSSQARNEKLFF
NA,once,TRBJ1-3,TRBV30,TGTGCCTGGAGGACCAAAGGGAGGTCTGGAAACACCATATATTTT,CAWRTKGRSGNTIYF
NA,NA,TRBJ1-1,TRBV27,TGTGCCAGCAGACCCCGGGAGGGGCGAGCTTTCTTT,CASRPREGRAFF
NA,NA,TRBJ1-1,TRBV27,TGTGCCAGCCGCCGAGGTCCTCCTGAAGCTTTCTTT,CASRRGPPEAFF
NA,NA,TRBJ1-2,TRBV5-8,TGTGCCAGCAGCTGGGGCGAGGGGTCCTATGGCTACACCTTC,CASSWGEGSYGYTF
NA,NA,TRBJ1-3,TRBV6-5,TGTGCCAGCACATCGGGGGGCCCGCGAAACACCATATATTTT,CASTSGGPRNTIYF
TRBD1,NA,TRBJ1-1,TRBV4-3,TGCGCCAGCAGCCAAGATCAGGGGGAAGTAATGAACACTGAAGCTTTCTTT,CASSQDQGEVMNTEAFF
TRBD1,many,TRBJ2-5,TRBV5-4,TGTGCCAGCAGCTCTGGGACAGAAGAGACCCAGTACTTC,CASSSGTEETQYF
NA,once,TRBJ1-6,TRBV3-1/TRBV3-2,TGTGCCAGCAGGTTGACATCAAGTCATTCACCCCTCCACTTT,CASRLTSSHSPLHF
TRBD1,few,TRBJ2-1,TRBV3-1/TRBV3-2,TGTGCCAGCAGCCAAGGCATCCCGGGACAGGGTTACAATGAGCAGTTCTTC,CASSQGIPGQGYNEQFF
TRBD1,NA,TRBJ2-7,TRBV20-1,TGCAGTGCTAGTAAGGGGGCTGGCGAGCAGTACTTC,CSASKGAGEQYF
NA,NA,TRBJ2-2,TRBV5-5,TGTGCCAGCAGCCACAATACCGGGGAGCTGTTTTTT,CASSHNTGELFF
TRBD2,NA,TRBJ2-7,TRBV6-2/TRBV6-3,TGTGCCAGCAGTTACCCACTAGCGGGGGGGCTAGCGTCCTACGAGCAGTACTTC,CASSYPLAGGLASYEQYF
NA,NA,TRBJ1-5,TRBV6-2/TRBV6-3,TGTGCCAGCAGCACCCCGACTACAGGGTTGCAGCCCCAGCATTTT,CASSTPTTGLQPQHF
NA,NA,TRBJ1-2,TRBV30,TGTGCCTGGGTGGTCAGCCGGGAAGATGGCTACACCTTC,CAWVVSREDGYTF
TRBD1,NA,TRBJ2-1,TRBV10-3,TGTGCCATCAGTGAGCGGACAGGGGTGCGTGAGCAGTTCTTC,CAISERTGVREQFF
NA,NA,TRBJ1-3,TRBV5-4,TGTGCCAGCAGCTTTGGTGGGGTGGGGAGCTCTGGAAACACCATATATTTT,CASSFGGVGSSGNTIYF
NA,once,TRBJ2-3,TRBV6-1,TGTGCCAGCAGTGAACCGGGACTGGGCACAGATACGCAGTATTTT,CASSEPGLGTDTQYF
NA,once,TRBJ1-2,TRBV4-3,TGCGCCAGCAGCCAAGAACGGACTAACTATGGCTACACCTTC,CASSQERTNYGYTF
NA,NA,TRBJ1-2,TRBV6-2/TRBV6-3,TGTGCCAGCAGCGAGAGGGGCTTCTCGTTGGGCTACACCTTC,CASSERGFSLGYTF
NA,NA,TRBJ1-1,TRBV5-1,TGCGCCAGCAGCTTAAAGGGTATGGACACTGAAGCTTTCTTT,CASSLKGMDTEAFF
TRBD1,NA,TRBJ1-2,TRBV6-5,TGTGCCAGCAACCCAGGGGGTCCCTATGGCTACACCTTC,CASNPGGPYGYTF
TRBD1,NA,TRBJ2-3,TRBV30,TGTGCCTGGTCGGGCCGGGACAGGGGAATAGATACGCAGTATTTT,CAWSGRDRGIDTQYF
NA,NA,TRBJ2-5,TRBV5-6,TGTGCCAGCAGCTTTTTGTTTACCGAGACCCAGTACTTC,CASSFLFTETQYF
TRBD1,NA,TRBJ2-7,TRBV5-4,TGTGCCAGCAGCCCGGGACAGGGGGCATGGGAGCAGTACTTC,CASSPGQGAWEQYF
NA,once,TRBJ1-1,TRBV5-1,TGCGCCAGCAGCTTACAGGGATTGGCTGAAGCTTTCTTT,CASSLQGLAEAFF
NA,NA,TRBJ2-1,TRBV7-3,TGTGCCAGCAGCTTAATCCAGAGCTCCTACAATGAGCAGTTCTTC,CASSLIQSSYNEQFF
NA,NA,TRBJ1-1,TRBV11-2,TGTGCCAGCAGCCCCTCGGGAGACGGTCGGATCAACACTGAAGCTTTCTTT,CASSPSGDGRINTEAFF